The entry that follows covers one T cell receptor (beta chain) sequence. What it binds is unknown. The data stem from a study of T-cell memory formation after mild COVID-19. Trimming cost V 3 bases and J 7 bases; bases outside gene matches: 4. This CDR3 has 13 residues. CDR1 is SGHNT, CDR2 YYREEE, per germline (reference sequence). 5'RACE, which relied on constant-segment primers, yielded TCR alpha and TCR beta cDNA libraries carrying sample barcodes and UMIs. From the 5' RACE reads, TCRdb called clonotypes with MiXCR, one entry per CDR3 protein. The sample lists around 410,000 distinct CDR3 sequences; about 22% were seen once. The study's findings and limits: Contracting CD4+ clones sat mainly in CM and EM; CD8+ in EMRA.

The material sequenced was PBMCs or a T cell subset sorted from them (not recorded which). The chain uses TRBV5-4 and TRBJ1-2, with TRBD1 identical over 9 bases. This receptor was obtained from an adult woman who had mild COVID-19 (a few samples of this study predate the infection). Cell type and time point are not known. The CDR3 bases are TGTGCCAGCAGCTCCGACAGGGGGTTTGGCTACACCTTC. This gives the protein CASSSDRGFGYTF.